This TCR beta chain is from a study of T-cell reconstitution after alpha-beta-depleted transplantation in children. At least ten counts were recorded for this clonotype. V was clipped by 1 base and J by 1 base, with 10 bases between them. Germline V lookup: CDR1 SGHAT, CDR2 FQNNGV. This CDR3 contains 15 residues. Unique molecular identifiers tagged the TCRbeta library. TCRdb fed the PCR reads into MiXCR, producing one record per CDR3 protein. The data contain approximately 200,000 distinct CDR3 sequences, 13% to 15% of them singletons. This sequence joins TRBV11-2 and TRBJ2-5; D may be TRBD2 (5 bases). This specimen was PBMCs from the stem cell graft donor, taken from the stem cell graft. The clonotype was recovered from a human donor who donated a stem cell graft to a child with acute lymphoblastic leukemia. CDR3 in amino acids: CASSLVRVFQETQYF. The CDR3 DNA sequence: TGTGCCAGCAGCTTAGTGCGGGTGTTCCAAGAGACCCAGTACTTC.